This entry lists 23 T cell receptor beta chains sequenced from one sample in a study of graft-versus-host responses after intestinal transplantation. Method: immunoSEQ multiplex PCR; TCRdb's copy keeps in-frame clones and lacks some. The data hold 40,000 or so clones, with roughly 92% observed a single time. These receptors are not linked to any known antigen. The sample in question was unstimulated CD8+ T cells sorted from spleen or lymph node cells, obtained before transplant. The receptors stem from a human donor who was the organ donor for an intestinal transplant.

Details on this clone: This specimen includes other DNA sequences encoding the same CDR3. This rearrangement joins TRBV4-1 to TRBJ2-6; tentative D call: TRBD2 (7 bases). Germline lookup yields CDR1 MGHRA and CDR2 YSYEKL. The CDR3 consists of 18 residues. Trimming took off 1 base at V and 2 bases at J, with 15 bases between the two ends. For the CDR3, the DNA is TGCGCCAGCAGCCAAGGTTTGGGGGGGGCTCCTGGGGCCAACGTCCTGACTTTC. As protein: CASSQGLGGAPGANVLTF.

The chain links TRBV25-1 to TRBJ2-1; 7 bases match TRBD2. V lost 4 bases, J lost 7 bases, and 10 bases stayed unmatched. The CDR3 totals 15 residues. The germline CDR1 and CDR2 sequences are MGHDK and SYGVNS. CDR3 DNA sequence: TGTGCCAGCAGTGGACGGGGGAGGGCCTTTAATGAGCAGTTCTTC. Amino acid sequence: CASSGRGRAFNEQFF.

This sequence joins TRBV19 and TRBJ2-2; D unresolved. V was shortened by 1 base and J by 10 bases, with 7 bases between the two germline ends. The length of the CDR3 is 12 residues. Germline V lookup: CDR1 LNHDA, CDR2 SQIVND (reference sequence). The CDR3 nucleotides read TGTGCCAGTAGTATAGGAGCCACGGAGCTGTTTTTT. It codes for CASSIGATELFF.

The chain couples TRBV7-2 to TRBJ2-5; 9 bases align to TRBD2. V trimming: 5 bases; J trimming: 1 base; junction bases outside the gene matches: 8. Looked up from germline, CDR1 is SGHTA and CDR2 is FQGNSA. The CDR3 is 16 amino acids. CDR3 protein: CASSPLQRGVQETQYF. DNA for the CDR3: TGTGCCAGCAGCCCCTTGCAGCGGGGGGTCCAAGAGACCCAGTACTTC.

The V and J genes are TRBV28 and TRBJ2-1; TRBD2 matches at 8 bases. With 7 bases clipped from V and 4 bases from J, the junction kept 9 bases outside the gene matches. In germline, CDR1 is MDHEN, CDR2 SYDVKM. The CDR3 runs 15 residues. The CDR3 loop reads CASTLGTSDYNEQFF. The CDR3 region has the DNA TGTGCCAGCACCCTCGGGACTAGTGATTACAATGAGCAGTTCTTC.

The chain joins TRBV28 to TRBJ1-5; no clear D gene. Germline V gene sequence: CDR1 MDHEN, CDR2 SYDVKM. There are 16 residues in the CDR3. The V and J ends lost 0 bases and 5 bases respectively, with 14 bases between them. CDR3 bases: TGTGCCAGCAGTTTATGCCGGGTAGGAGGATATCAGCCCCAGCATTTT. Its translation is CASSLCRVGGYQPQHF.

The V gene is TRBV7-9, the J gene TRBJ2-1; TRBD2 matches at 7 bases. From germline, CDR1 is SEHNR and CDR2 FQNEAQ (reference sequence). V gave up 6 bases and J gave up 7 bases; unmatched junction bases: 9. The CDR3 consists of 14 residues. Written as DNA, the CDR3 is TGTGCCAGCAGTTTCCAGCGGGACTATAATGAGCAGTTCTTC. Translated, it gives CASSFQRDYNEQFF.

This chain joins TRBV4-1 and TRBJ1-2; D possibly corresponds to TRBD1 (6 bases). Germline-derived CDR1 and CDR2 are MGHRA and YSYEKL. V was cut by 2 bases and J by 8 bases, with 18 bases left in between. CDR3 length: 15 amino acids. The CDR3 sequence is CASSQPPGGAGGYTF. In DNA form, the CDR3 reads TGCGCCAGCAGCCAACCCCCGGGGGGGGCTGGAGGCTACACCTTC.

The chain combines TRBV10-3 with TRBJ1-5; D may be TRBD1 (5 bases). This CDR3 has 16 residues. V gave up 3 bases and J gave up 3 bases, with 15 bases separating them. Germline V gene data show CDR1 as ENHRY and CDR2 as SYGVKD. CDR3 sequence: CAISDPGGEPNQPQHF. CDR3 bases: TGTGCCATCAGTGATCCGGGGGGAGAACCCAATCAGCCCCAGCATTTT.

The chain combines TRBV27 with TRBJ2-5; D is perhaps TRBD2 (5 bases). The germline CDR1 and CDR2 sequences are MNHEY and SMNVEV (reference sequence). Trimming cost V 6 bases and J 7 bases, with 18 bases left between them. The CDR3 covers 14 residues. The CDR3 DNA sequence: TGTGCCAGCAGCTTCCTAGGTGGCGAGGGGACCCAGTACTTC. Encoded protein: CASSFLGGEGTQYF.

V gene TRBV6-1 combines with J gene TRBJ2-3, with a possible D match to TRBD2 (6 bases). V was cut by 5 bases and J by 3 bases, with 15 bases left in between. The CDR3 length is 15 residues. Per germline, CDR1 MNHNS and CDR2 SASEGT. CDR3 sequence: CASSTTSGITDTQYF. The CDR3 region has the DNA TGTGCCAGCAGTACGACTAGTGGAATTACAGATACGCAGTATTTT.

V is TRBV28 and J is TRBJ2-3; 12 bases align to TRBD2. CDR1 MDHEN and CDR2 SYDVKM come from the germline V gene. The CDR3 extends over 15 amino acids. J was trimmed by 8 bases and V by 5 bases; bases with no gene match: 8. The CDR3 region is CASSLAGGPAVTQYF. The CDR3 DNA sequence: TGTGCCAGCAGTCTAGCGGGAGGGCCCGCGGTTACGCAGTATTTT. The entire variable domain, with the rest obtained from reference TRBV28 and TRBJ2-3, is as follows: DVKVTQSSRYLVKRTGEKVFLECVQDMDHENMFWYRQDPGLGLRLIYFSYDVKMKEKGDIPEGYSVSREKKERFSLILESASTNQTSMYLCASSLAGGPAVTQYFGPGTRLTVL.

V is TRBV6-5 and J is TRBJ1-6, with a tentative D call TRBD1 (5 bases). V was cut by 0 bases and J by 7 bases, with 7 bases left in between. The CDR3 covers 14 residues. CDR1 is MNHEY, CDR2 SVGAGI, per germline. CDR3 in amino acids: CASSYSTGNSPLHF. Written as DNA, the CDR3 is TGTGCCAGCAGTTACTCAACAGGAAATTCACCCCTCCACTTT.

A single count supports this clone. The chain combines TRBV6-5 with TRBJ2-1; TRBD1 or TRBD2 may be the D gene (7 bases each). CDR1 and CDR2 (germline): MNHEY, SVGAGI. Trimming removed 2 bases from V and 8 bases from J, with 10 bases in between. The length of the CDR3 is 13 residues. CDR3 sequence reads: CASSYQGGDEQFF. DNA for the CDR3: TGTGCCAGCAGTTACCAGGGGGGGGATGAGCAGTTCTTC.

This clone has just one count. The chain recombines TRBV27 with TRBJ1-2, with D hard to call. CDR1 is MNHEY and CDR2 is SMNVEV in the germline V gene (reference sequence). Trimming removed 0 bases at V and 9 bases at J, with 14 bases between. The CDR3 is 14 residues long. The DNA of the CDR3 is TGTGCCAGCAGTTTATCGGGCGGTCTAAGCCGCTACACCTTC. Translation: CASSLSGGLSRYTF.

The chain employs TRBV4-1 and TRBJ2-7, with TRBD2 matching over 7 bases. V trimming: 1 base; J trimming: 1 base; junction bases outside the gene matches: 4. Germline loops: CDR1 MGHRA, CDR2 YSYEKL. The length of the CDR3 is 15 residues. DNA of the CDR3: TGCGCCAGCAGCCAAGGGGAGGGCTTGTCCTACGAGCAGTACTTC. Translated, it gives CASSQGEGLSYEQYF.

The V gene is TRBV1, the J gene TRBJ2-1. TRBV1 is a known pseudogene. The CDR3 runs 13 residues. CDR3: CTSSQLLGDEQFF. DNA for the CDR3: TGCACCAGCAGCCAACTACTAGGGGATGAGCAGTTCTTC.

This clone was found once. For the CDR3, the DNA is TGTGCCAGCAGTTTACTAGCGGGAGCCTACAATGAGCAGTTCTTC. This sequence encodes CASSLLAGAYNEQFF. The V gene is TRBV28, the J gene TRBJ2-1, with 10 bases fitting TRBD2. Trimming at V came to 2 bases and at J to 2 bases, leaving 0 bases not matched to a gene. CDR1 and CDR2 (germline): MDHEN, SYDVKM. The CDR3 loop spans 15 amino acids.

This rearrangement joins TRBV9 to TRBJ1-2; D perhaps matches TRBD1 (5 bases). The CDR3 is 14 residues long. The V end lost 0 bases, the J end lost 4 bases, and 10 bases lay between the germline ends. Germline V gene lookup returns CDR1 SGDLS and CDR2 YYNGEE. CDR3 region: CASSVGNRPYGYTF. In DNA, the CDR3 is TGTGCCAGCAGCGTAGGGAACAGGCCCTATGGCTACACCTTC.

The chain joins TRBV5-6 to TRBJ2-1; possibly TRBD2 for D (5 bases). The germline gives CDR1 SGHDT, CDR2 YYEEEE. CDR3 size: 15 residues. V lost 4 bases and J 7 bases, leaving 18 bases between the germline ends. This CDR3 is CASSLWTDRRNEQFF. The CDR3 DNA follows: TGTGCCAGCAGCCTTTGGACTGACCGACGGAATGAGCAGTTCTTC.

CDR3 residues: CASRQGRGETQYF. CDR3 DNA sequence: TGTGCCAGCAGACAAGGCAGGGGAGAGACCCAGTACTTC. The chain uses TRBV28 and TRBJ2-5, with D tentatively TRBD1 (6 bases). This CDR3 contains 13 residues. CDR1 and CDR2 from the germline V gene are MDHEN and SYDVKM. Trimming removed 6 bases from V and 4 bases from J, with 12 bases in between.

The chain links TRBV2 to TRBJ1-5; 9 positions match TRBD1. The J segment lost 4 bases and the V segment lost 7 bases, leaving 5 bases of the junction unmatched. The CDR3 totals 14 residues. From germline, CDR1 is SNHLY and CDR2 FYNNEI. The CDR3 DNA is TGTGCCAGCACCCCCGGACAGGGGAATCAGCCCCAGCATTTT. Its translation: CASTPGQGNQPQHF.

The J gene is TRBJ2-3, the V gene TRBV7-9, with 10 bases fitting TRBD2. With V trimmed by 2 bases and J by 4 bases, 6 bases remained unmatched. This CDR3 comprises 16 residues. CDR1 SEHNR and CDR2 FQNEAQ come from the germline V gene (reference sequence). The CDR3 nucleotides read TGTGCCAGCAGCTTACCACTAGCGGGAAGGGCAGATACGCAGTATTTT. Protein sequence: CASSLPLAGRADTQYF.